A single sample gave rise to the 3 T cell receptor beta chains below, sequenced in a study of T cell responses to AZD1222 COVID-19 vaccine. TCRdb's copy holds only in-frame clones and misses some; the assay was immunoSEQ multiplex PCR. The sample includes around 130,000 clones, about 90% of them seen just once. Sequencing used peripheral blood, obtained 28 days after the second AZD1222 dose. The receptor source for this set is an adult who received the AZD1222 COVID-19 vaccine.

The chain combines TRBV6-1 with TRBJ1-2; D is unresolved. Germline assignment: CDR1 MNHNS and CDR2 SASEGT. This CDR3 spans 13 amino acids. V was trimmed by 2 bases and J by 2 bases, leaving 6 bases between them. This CDR3 reads CASSETVNYGYTF. The CDR3 DNA reads TGTGCCAGCAGTGAAACGGTCAACTATGGCTACACCTTC.

This chain links TRBV7-2 with TRBJ2-4, with 13 bases that match TRBD2. The germline CDR1 and CDR2 sequences are SGHTA and FQGNSA. V shed 5 bases and J 9 bases; nucleotides not matched to a gene: 10. The CDR3 has 16 residues. The CDR3 nucleotides are TGTGCCAGCAGCCCACCCCTGACTAGCGGGAGGCGCATTCAGTACTTC. Protein sequence: CASSPPLTSGRRIQYF.

The chain is built from TRBV6-2 or TRBV6-3 and TRBJ2-7; D tentatively fits TRBD1 or TRBD2 (5 bases each). The CDR3 has 15 amino acids. The V and J ends lost 0 bases and 2 bases respectively, with 11 bases between them. Germline V lookup: CDR1 MNHEY, CDR2 SVGEGT. CDR3 bases: TGTGCCAGCAGTTACTCGGGACGGTGGGCCTACGAGCAGTACGTC. Protein product: CASSYSGRWAYEQYV.